This TCR beta chain was profiled in a study of chemoradiotherapy in HPV16-positive cancers. Study overall: Functional T-cell assays on a couple of HPV16-positive patients' cells defined candidate HPV-specific clones and common TCR motifs. Findings and caveats of the study: During treatment, candidate HPV-specific clones and E7-related motifs expanded in tumor.

This CDR3 has 12 amino acids. V was clipped by 8 bases and J by 5 bases, with 11 bases between them. The germline gives CDR1 MNHNS, CDR2 SASEGT. Repertoires were sampled repeatedly during chemoradiotherapy. TCRdb keeps only in-frame clones here, not all; method: immunoSEQ multiplex PCR. The sample lists about 1,000 clones, about 90% seen once, with around 15% in the top ten. On this clone: Antigen unknown.

The source of this sequence is a human donor with HPV-associated anogenital cancer. The chain combines TRBV6-1 with TRBJ2-3; D is possibly TRBD2 (6 bases). The sample consisted of tumor tissue, taken from a patient who underwent chemoradiotherapy. CDR3 sequence (DNA): TGTGCCAGCTGGGGACTCGGAGATACGCAGTATTTT. As protein: CASWGLGDTQYF.